Following are 16 T cell receptor beta chains from one sample sequenced in a study of early T cells in non-severe SARS-CoV-2 infection. TCRdb re-analysed the 5' RACE reads in MiXCR, keeping a single row per CDR3 protein. The repertoire includes under 25,000 distinct CDR3 sequences, roughly 4.7% of them detected once, and over 3.5% sits in the top ten. Sequenced sample: whole blood. These receptor sequences come from an adult who was a healthcare worker with PCR-confirmed SARS-CoV-2 infection or an uninfected control (not recorded which).

In its sample, this clonotype was seen many times. The rearrangement uses TRBV6-2 or TRBV6-3 and TRBJ1-1; 7 nucleotides line up with TRBD1. V gave up 0 bases and J gave up 2 bases; unmatched junction bases: 15. Germline lookup yields CDR1 MNHEY and CDR2 SVGEGT. The CDR3 extends over 19 amino acids. The CDR3 protein is CASSYSIGITGAHNTEAFF. In DNA form, the CDR3 reads TGTGCCAGCAGTTACTCGATCGGAATAACAGGGGCCCATAACACTGAAGCTTTCTTT.

This clonotype has ten or more counts. V usage is TRBV27 and J usage is TRBJ2-7, with 9 bases that match TRBD1. Germline V gene data show CDR1 as MNHEY and CDR2 as SMNVEV (reference sequence). With 4 bases clipped from V and 0 bases from J, the junction kept 13 bases outside the gene matches. The CDR3 has 18 amino acids. The CDR3 nucleotides read TGTGCCAGCAGTTCCGGGACAGGGCAAGGCCGGAGCTCCTACGAGCAGTACTTC. Translating gives CASSSGTGQGRSSYEQYF.

This clonotype was observed a handful of times. The genes are TRBV20-1 and TRBJ2-2, with 8 bases matching TRBD2. Germline CDR1 and CDR2: DFQATT and SNEGSKA (reference sequence). With 2 bases clipped from V and 4 bases from J, the junction kept 21 bases outside the gene matches. The CDR3 spans 20 residues. CDR3 DNA: TGCAGTGCTAGACCCCCCGGACACCGGGGGGGAATTCAGGGCACCGGGGAGCTGTTTTTT. It codes for CSARPPGHRGGIQGTGELFF.

This clonotype qualifies as medium-sized. V is TRBV28 and J is TRBJ2-1; D perhaps matches TRBD2 (6 bases). The V end lost 5 bases, the J end lost 6 bases, and 23 bases lay between the germline ends. CDR1 and CDR2 from the germline V gene are MDHEN and SYDVKM. The CDR3 runs 17 residues. This chain's CDR3 is CASSPIPGARISNEQFF. CDR3 nucleotides: TGTGCCAGCAGTCCCATCCCGGGAGCCCGCATCTCCAATGAGCAGTTCTTC.

This clonotype appeared many times. V is TRBV7-2 and J is TRBJ2-3, with 8 bases lining up with TRBD2. The CDR3 contains 15 residues. J gave up 3 bases and V 5 bases, and 7 bases lay outside the gene matches. Germline V gene lookup returns CDR1 SGHTA and CDR2 FQGNSA. The CDR3: CASSVTGGATDTQYF. The DNA for the CDR3 is TGTGCCAGCAGCGTGACCGGGGGGGCGACAGATACGCAGTATTTT.

The V and J genes are TRBV5-6 and TRBJ1-2; D gene uncertain. Germline lookup yields CDR1 SGHDT and CDR2 YYEEEE. CDR3 length equals 13 residues. V was pared by 4 bases and J by 1 base, with 8 bases between. CDR3 in DNA: TGTGCCAGCAGCCGGGCCATTAACTATGGCTACACCTTC. It translates to CASSRAINYGYTF. Using reference TRBV5-6 and TRBJ1-2 for the parts outside the CDR3, the full variable domain is DAGVTQSPTHLIKTRGQQVTLRCSPKSGHDTVSWYQQALGQGPQFIFQYYEEEERQRGNFPDRFSGHQFPNYSSELNVNALLLGDSALYLCASSRAINYGYTFGSGTRLTVV.

This clonotype was found many times. V is TRBV7-2 and J is TRBJ1-1; no clear D. The V end lost 2 bases, the J end lost 2 bases, and 9 bases lay between the germline ends. CDR1 is SGHTA and CDR2 is FQGNSA in the germline V gene. The CDR3 totals 14 residues. CDR3 bases: TGTGCCAGCAGCTTAAATCCAGGAAACACTGAAGCTTTCTTT. Translated: CASSLNPGNTEAFF.

The CDR3: CASSPRHSDQPQHF. The CDR3 coding sequence is TGTGCCAGCTCACCACGACACAGTGATCAGCCCCAGCATTTT. The chain carries TRBV18 and TRBJ1-5; D uncertain. The germline V gene has CDR1 KGHSH and CDR2 LQKENI. V was shortened by 1 base and J by 5 bases, with 9 bases between the two germline ends. The CDR3 runs 14 residues. Based on the CDR3 plus reference TRBV18 and TRBJ1-5, the full variable domain is NAGVMQNPRHLVRRRGQEARLRCSPMKGHSHVYWYRQLPEEGLKFMVYLQKENIIDESGMPKERFSAEFPKEGPSILRIQQVVRGDSAAYFCASSPRHSDQPQHFGDGTRLSIL.

By sample fraction, this clonotype is medium-sized. This chain joins TRBV6-1 and TRBJ1-1; D perhaps matches TRBD1 (6 bases). Germline V gene lookup returns CDR1 MNHNS and CDR2 SASEGT. V was cut by 4 bases and J by 1 base, with 7 bases left in between. The CDR3 totals 13 residues. CDR3 DNA: TGTGCCAGCAGTGCACAGGGGAACACTGAAGCTTTCTTT. Amino acids: CASSAQGNTEAFF.

Concerning this clonotype: A much larger clone sits a single nucleotide away, making a read error possible. The chain couples TRBV2 to TRBJ1-1; D uncertain. CDR3 length: 13 amino acids. Germline lookup yields CDR1 SNHLY and CDR2 FYNNEI. V lost 8 bases to trimming and J lost 3 bases, with 13 bases between them. In DNA, the CDR3 is TGTGCCAGCGTCAGTCACAAAGACACTGAAGCTTTCTTT. Residues: CASVSHKDTEAFF.

This clonotype was observed a handful of times. The rearrangement joins TRBV7-2 to TRBJ2-3, with 8 bases matching TRBD1. The germline V gene encodes CDR1 SGHTA and CDR2 FQGNSA. The ends lost 5 bases at V and 10 bases at J; junction bases unmatched: 8. The CDR3 has 13 residues. DNA of the CDR3: TGTGCCAGCAGCCCCCAGACAGGGGACCCGCAGTATTTT. Translation gives CASSPQTGDPQYF.

This clonotype was observed at least ten times. The chain combines TRBV2 with TRBJ1-2; TRBD1 aligns across 11 bases. The CDR3 extends over 14 amino acids. Losses at the gene ends were 6 bases for V and 7 bases for J; bases not matched to a gene: 7. Germline CDR1 reads SNHLY; CDR2 reads FYNNEI. For the CDR3, the DNA is TGTGCCAGCAGCGCGGACAGGGGGCCGGGTGGCTACACCTTC. This translates into CASSADRGPGGYTF.

CDR3 residues: CASSLRREKLFF. The CDR3 nucleotides read TGTGCCAGCAGCTTACGCCGGGAAAAACTGTTTTTT. The chain uses TRBV7-2 and TRBJ1-4, with unresolved D. The CDR3 is made up of 12 amino acids. V lost 2 bases, J lost 8 bases, and 6 bases lay in between. Germline loops: CDR1 SGHTA, CDR2 FQGNSA.

The chain has TRBV7-8 and TRBJ2-7; 8 bases map to TRBD1. This CDR3 is 15 amino acids long. V gave up 6 bases and J gave up 0 bases; unmatched junction bases: 7. In germline, CDR1 is SGHVS, CDR2 FQNEAQ. CDR3 DNA: TGTGCCAGCAGTTGGACAGGGTTCACCTCCTACGAGCAGTACTTC. It yields the protein CASSWTGFTSYEQYF.

This clonotype was observed at least ten times. The chain combines TRBV3-1 with TRBJ1-6; no definite D call. Germline CDR1 reads LGHDT; CDR2 reads YNNKEL (reference sequence). CDR3 size: 14 residues. V was trimmed by 1 base and J by 3 bases, leaving 4 bases between them. CDR3 in amino acids: CASSQASYNSPLHF. The CDR3 nucleotides read TGTGCCAGCAGCCAAGCAAGCTATAATTCACCCCTCCACTTT.

This clonotype was seen once. At one end, the junction sequence differs from germline, possibly due to a read error. This chain links TRBV11-2 with TRBJ2-2, with D possibly TRBD1 on 6 matching bases. From germline, CDR1 is SGHAT and CDR2 FQNNGV. CDR3 length: 14 amino acids. The CDR3 DNA reads as TGTGCCAGCAGCCCCCTACAGGGACCCGGGGAGCCGTTTTTT. Protein: CASSPLQGPGEPFF.